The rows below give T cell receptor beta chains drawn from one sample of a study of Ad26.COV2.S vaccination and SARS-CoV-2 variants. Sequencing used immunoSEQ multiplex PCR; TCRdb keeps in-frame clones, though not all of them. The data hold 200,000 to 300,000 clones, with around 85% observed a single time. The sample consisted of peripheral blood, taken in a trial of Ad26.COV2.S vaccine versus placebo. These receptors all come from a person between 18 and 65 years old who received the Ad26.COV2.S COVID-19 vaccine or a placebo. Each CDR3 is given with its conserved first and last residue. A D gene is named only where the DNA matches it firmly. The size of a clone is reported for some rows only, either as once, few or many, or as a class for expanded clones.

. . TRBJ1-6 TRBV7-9 TGTGCCAGCAGACCGACCGTTGGGGGGAACTATAATTCACCCCTCCACTTT CASRPTVGGNYNSPLHF
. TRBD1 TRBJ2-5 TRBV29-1 TGCAGCGTTGCTGTGACAGGGGGCTTAGAGACCCAGTACTTC CSVAVTGGLETQYF
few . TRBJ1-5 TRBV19 TGTGCCAGTAGTGGAGTAACAGGAACGAGCAATCAGCCCCAGCATTTT CASSGVTGTSNQPQHF
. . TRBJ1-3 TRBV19 TGTGCCAGTAGTTGGGGCCCTGGAAACACCATATATTTT CASSWGPGNTIYF
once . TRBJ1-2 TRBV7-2 TGTGCCAGCAGCTTAGTTTCCGGGGGCAACTATGGCTACACCTTC CASSLVSGGNYGYTF
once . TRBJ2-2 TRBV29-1 TGCAGCGTTCTTGAGTTTTTTGAAAACGGGGAGCTGTTTTTT CSVLEFFENGELFF
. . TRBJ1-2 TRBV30 TGTGCCACGGGAACGACCCATGGCTACACCTTC CATGTTHGYTF
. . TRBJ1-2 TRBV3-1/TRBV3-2 TGTGCCAGCAGTCAAGCCCTTTCGTCCAACTATGGCTACACCTTC CASSQALSSNYGYTF
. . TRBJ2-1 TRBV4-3 TGCGCCAGCAGCCAAGATTTTCTCAATGAGCAGTTCTTC CASSQDFLNEQFF
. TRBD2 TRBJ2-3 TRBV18 TGTGCCAGCTCACCACGGGGACTAGCGGGAGCAGATACGCAGTATTTT CASSPRGLAGADTQYF
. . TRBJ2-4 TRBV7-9 TGTGCCAGCAGCTCCCCCCCAGACGGCGTCCAGTACTTC CASSSPPDGVQYF